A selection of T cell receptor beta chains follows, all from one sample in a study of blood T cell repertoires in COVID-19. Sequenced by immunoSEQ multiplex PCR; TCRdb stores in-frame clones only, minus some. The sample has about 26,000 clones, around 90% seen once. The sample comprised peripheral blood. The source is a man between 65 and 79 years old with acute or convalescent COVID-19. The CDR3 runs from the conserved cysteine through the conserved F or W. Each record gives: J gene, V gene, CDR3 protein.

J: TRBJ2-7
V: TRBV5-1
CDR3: CASSLGDSRSYEQYF

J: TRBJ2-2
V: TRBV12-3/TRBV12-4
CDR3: CATGGAGGELFF

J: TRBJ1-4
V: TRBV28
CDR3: CASSPAGFEKLFF

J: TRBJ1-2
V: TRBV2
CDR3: CASSVSYGYTF

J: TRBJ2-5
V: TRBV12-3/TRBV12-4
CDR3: CASSYRNQETQYF

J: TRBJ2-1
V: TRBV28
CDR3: CASRPSLATYNEQFF

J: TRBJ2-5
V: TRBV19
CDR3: CASSMFSGQETQYF

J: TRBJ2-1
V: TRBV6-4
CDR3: CASSLAGASYNEQFF

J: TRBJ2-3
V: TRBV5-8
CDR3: CASSLVRGPPDTQYF

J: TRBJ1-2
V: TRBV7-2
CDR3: CASSTGQALGYTF

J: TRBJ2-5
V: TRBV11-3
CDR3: CASRILWPTGRQETQYF

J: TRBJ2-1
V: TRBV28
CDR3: CASSLSGSVNNEQFF

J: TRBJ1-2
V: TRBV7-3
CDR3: CASSLLEGRSYGYTF

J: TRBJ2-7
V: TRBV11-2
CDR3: CASSLEPAGGSYEQYF

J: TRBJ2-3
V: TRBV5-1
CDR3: CASSWGLAVSTDTQYF

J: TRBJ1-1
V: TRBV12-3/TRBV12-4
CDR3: CASSFGGSTEAFF

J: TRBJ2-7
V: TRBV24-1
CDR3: CATSGPDRDRSSYEQYF

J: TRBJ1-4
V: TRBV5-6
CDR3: CASSLLQGTNEKLFF